A single sample gave rise to the 25 T cell receptor beta chains below, sequenced in a study of post-analysis software for immune sequencing data. These receptors' antigens are unknown. Findings and limits, study-wide: Compared with controls, patients had more of 4 or 5 TRBV segments, including TRBV5-6, TRBV5-1 and TRBV20-1.

Included in the TCR beta cDNA libraries were unique molecular identifiers. TCRdb redid the calling of the PCR reads with MiXCR, one entry per CDR3 protein. The sample has 820,000 or so distinct CDR3 sequences, roughly 50% seen once. What was sequenced was blood. These receptors originate from a girl under 18 with multiple sclerosis.

This chain links TRBV11-2 with TRBJ2-3; maybe TRBD2 (6 bases). In germline, CDR1 is SGHAT, CDR2 FQNNGV. This CDR3 contains 15 residues. The V end lost 5 bases, the J end lost 4 bases, and 16 bases lay between the germline ends. CDR3 in amino acids: CASSAGTHVPDTQYF. CDR3 coding DNA: TGTGCCAGCAGCGCCGGGACTCACGTCCCAGATACGCAGTATTTT.

The rearrangement links TRBV12-3 or TRBV12-4 to TRBJ1-5; D not certain. V lost 1 base and J lost 4, with 8 bases in between. The CDR3 loop spans 14 amino acids. Here the CDR3 DNA reads TGTGCCAGCAGTTTAGGAATGCAGAATCAGCCCCAGCATTTT. It specifies CASSLGMQNQPQHF.

This clonotype turned up a few times. The chain links TRBV3-1 to TRBJ2-5, with 7 bases that match TRBD1. The J call may be mistaken, given a closer DNA end match to TRBJ2-7. Germline CDR1 and CDR2: LGHDT and YNNKEL (reference sequence). The CDR3 has 16 amino acids. The CDR3 region is CASSHHGEGGKNEQYF. The CDR3 bases are TGTGCCAGCAGCCACCACGGGGAAGGGGGCAAGAACGAGCAGTACTTC.

This chain uses TRBV20-1 with TRBJ2-4, with 8 nucleotides matching TRBD2. The DNA end lines up better with TRBJ2-5; the J call may be wrong. The CDR3 contains 17 residues. Germline V CDR1 and CDR2: DFQATT, SNEGSKA (reference sequence). CDR3 coding DNA: TGCAGTGCTACGGCCGCCCCCAGCGGGAGACGGCAAGAGACCCAGTACTTC. This codes for CSATAAPSGRRQETQYF.

This clonotype was observed a few times. The rearrangement joins TRBV6-5 to TRBJ2-6; no reliable D call. The CDR3 totals 15 residues. Trimming took 3 bases from V and 0 from J, leaving 6 bases between them. CDR1 and CDR2 from the germline V gene are MNHEY and SVGAGI. The CDR3 here is CASSYRFSGANVLTF. The DNA of the CDR3 is TGTGCCAGCAGTTATAGGTTCTCTGGGGCCAACGTCCTGACTTTC.

The V call is TRBV5-4, the J call TRBJ2-2; D remains unclear. Germline CDR1 is SGHNT and CDR2 is YYREEE (reference sequence). CDR3 size: 14 residues. V was shortened by 2 bases and J by 0 bases, with 5 bases between the two germline ends. The CDR3 DNA is TGTGCCAGCAGCTTAAACACGAACACCGGGGAGCTGTTTTTT. This encodes CASSLNTNTGELFF.

For the CDR3, the DNA is TGCGCCAGCAGCTACGTGACTAGCGGGACAGGGACCCAGTACTTC. Residues: CASSYVTSGTGTQYF. The chain combines TRBV5-1 with TRBJ2-5; 11 positions agree with TRBD2. This CDR3 region has 15 residues. The junction had 8 bases not matched to a gene; V was cut back by 3 bases and J by 7 bases. Germline-derived CDR1 and CDR2 are SGHRS and YFSETQ. The full variable domain, its missing parts supplied by reference TRBV5-1 and TRBJ2-5, is KAGVTQTPRYLIKTRGQQVTLSCSPISGHRSVSWYQQTPGQGLQFLFEYFSETQRNKGNFPGRFSGRQFSNSRSEMNVSTLELGDSALYLCASSYVTSGTGTQYFGPGTRLLVL.

The rearrangement joins TRBV20-1 to TRBJ2-1; D not resolved. Per the germline V gene, CDR1 is DFQATT and CDR2 is SNEGSKA (reference sequence). The germline V and J ends were trimmed by 5 bases and 3 bases, with 20 bases remaining between them. The CDR3 is 16 amino acids. The CDR3 is CSAPALGRGNYNEQFF. The DNA for the CDR3 is TGCAGTGCTCCCGCCCTAGGTCGTGGGAACTACAATGAGCAGTTCTTC.

In nucleotides, the CDR3 is TGTGCCAGTAGTATAGTGGCGGGAAACGAGCAGTACTTC. Translation gives CASSIVAGNEQYF. The rearrangement links TRBV19 to TRBJ2-4; D is possibly TRBD2 (6 bases). The end of the DNA aligns better with TRBJ2-7, so the J call may be wrong. This CDR3 has 13 residues. CDR1 and CDR2 (germline): LNHDA, SQIVND (reference sequence).

The chain is built from TRBV12-3 or TRBV12-4 and TRBJ2-3; possible D gene TRBD2, 6 bases. Trimming pared 5 bases from V and 5 bases from J, leaving 17 bases between. CDR3 size: 15 residues. CDR3 residues: CASSPLPSGLDTQYF. CDR3 DNA: TGTGCCAGCAGTCCCCTTCCCTCGGGACTAGATACGCAGTATTTT.

V usage is TRBV9 and J usage is TRBJ2-4, with D unclear. Germline V gives CDR1 SGDLS, CDR2 YYNGEE. Trimming pared 0 bases from V and 0 bases from J, leaving 13 bases between. The CDR3 loop spans 17 amino acids. The DNA for the CDR3 is TGTGCCAGCAGCGTAGCTGGTGGCGGCAGAGCCAAAAACATTCAGTACTTC. As protein: CASSVAGGGRAKNIQYF.

J is TRBJ2-2 and V is TRBV6-2 or TRBV6-3; 7 bases line up with TRBD2. Germline values: CDR1 MNHEY, CDR2 SVGEGT. The CDR3 loop spans 16 amino acids. V dropped 7 bases and J dropped 1; count of bases not matched to a gene: 9. Here the CDR3 reads CASTSFAGENTGELFF. The CDR3 coding sequence is TGTGCCAGCACTTCCTTCGCGGGAGAGAACACCGGGGAGCTGTTTTTT.

V usage is TRBV20-1 and J usage is TRBJ2-7; 7 bases match TRBD1. The CDR3 sequence is 12 residues long. Germline CDR1 and CDR2: DFQATT and SNEGSKA (reference sequence). V lost 6 bases, J lost 3 bases, and 5 bases stayed unmatched. The DNA of the CDR3 is TGCAGTGCCCTCGGGGACAGCTACGAGCAGTACTTC. Protein: CSALGDSYEQYF.

The chain employs TRBV2 and TRBJ2-5; weak D call: TRBD2 (5 bases). CDR3 length equals 15 residues. V was cut by 4 bases and J by 1 base, with 13 bases left in between. CDR1 is SNHLY, CDR2 FYNNEI, per germline. The CDR3 reads CASSARLRSQETQYF. CDR3 DNA: TGTGCCAGCAGTGCTAGACTAAGATCCCAAGAGACCCAGTACTTC.

V is TRBV4-1 and J is TRBJ2-1; 10 bases match TRBD2. Trimming at V came to 5 bases and at J to 5 bases, leaving 6 bases not matched to a gene. The CDR3 spans 15 residues. Germline V lookup: CDR1 MGHRA, CDR2 YSYEKL. CDR3 bases: TGCGCCAGCAGCATCGGACTAGCGGCCAACAATGAGCAGTTCTTC. This codes for CASSIGLAANNEQFF.

The sample holds one count of this clonotype. V usage is TRBV29-1 and J usage is TRBJ1-1; TRBD1 is a possible D gene (6 bases). Germline V CDR1 and CDR2: SQVTM, ANQGSEA. The CDR3 loop spans 15 amino acids. V lost 4 bases and J 0 bases, leaving 15 bases between the germline ends. CDR3 nucleotides: TGCAGCGTTGTGGGGGCTCAAACGATGAACACTGAAGCTTTCTTT. Amino acids: CSVVGAQTMNTEAFF.

A note on this clonotype: It is unclear where the CDR3 begins or ends on the DNA, so no DNA is shown, and the CDR3 is as TCRdb lists it. CDR3: CASSFYICSARGDRDYEQYF. The chain is built from TRBV5-6 and TRBJ2-7; whether TRBD1, the table's D call, matches the DNA was not checked. The germline V gene encodes CDR1 SGHDT and CDR2 YYEEEE. The CDR3 is 20 amino acids long, termini counted.

This chain connects TRBV10-3 to TRBJ1-2; D is possibly TRBD1 (6 bases). Looked up from germline, CDR1 is ENHRY and CDR2 is SYGVKD. Deletions cut 3 bases from V and 4 bases from J, with 21 bases between. The CDR3 is 17 residues long. CDR3 in amino acids: CAISESEAGVFTYGYTF. The CDR3 bases are TGTGCCATCAGTGAAAGTGAGGCAGGGGTATTTACCTATGGCTACACCTTC.

The table lists this clonotype with a few counts. V is TRBV7-6 and J is TRBJ2-1; a weak D match, TRBD1 (6 bases). Gene TRBJ2-7 matches the end of the DNA better, so the J call may be wrong. This CDR3 region has 13 residues. Germline-derived CDR1 and CDR2 are SGHVS and FNYEAQ. The CDR3 DNA sequence: TGTGCCAGCAGCTCAAGAAGAGGGGGCGAGCAGTACTTC. This gives the protein CASSSRRGGEQYF.

This sequence joins TRBV27 and TRBJ1-5, with D hard to call. Germline loops: CDR1 MNHEY, CDR2 SMNVEV (reference sequence). This CDR3 has 13 amino acids. Trimming cost V 1 base and J 5 bases, with 6 bases left between them. CDR3 bases: TGTGCCAGCAGTTTATTCGGGGATCAGCCCCAGCATTTT. Its translation: CASSLFGDQPQHF.

This clonotype came up a few times. The rearrangement uses TRBV25-1 and TRBJ2-5, with 9 bases lining up with TRBD1. There are 17 residues in the CDR3. V trimming: 1 base; J trimming: 4 bases; junction bases outside the gene matches: 10. Germline V gene sequence: CDR1 MGHDK, CDR2 SYGVNS. CDR3 sequence: CASSEFPGQGGGETQYF. CDR3 DNA sequence: TGTGCCAGCAGTGAATTCCCGGGACAGGGTGGAGGAGAGACCCAGTACTTC.

This clonotype was counted a few times. The DNA for the CDR3 is TGTGCCAGCAGCCAAGCGGGACAGGGGGCGCAGGGCTATGGCTACACCTTC. Translating gives CASSQAGQGAQGYGYTF. The genes are TRBV4-2 and TRBJ1-2; 12 bases line up with TRBD1. Germline V gene lookup returns CDR1 LGHNA and CDR2 YNFKEQ. Unmatched junction bases numbered 7, after V lost 1 base and J lost 4 bases. There are 17 residues in the CDR3.

This sequence joins TRBV20-1 and TRBJ2-4; D is possibly TRBD2 (5 bases). V was cut by 6 bases and J by 1 base, with 13 bases left in between. Germline CDR1 DFQATT, CDR2 SNEGSKA (reference sequence). The CDR3 extends over 14 amino acids. Written as DNA, the CDR3 is TGCAGTGCGTCCCTACCGGGGGCCAAAAACATTCAGTACTTC. Encoded protein: CSASLPGAKNIQYF.

In its sample, this clonotype was seen a few times. The gene calls are TRBV7-9 and TRBJ2-3, with TRBD2 matching over 10 bases. The V gene's germline CDR1 is SEHNR and CDR2 FQNEAQ (reference sequence). With V trimmed by 4 bases and J by 3 bases, 4 bases remained unmatched. The CDR3 is 15 residues long. CDR3 sequence reads: CASSSLAGATDTQYF. CDR3 nucleotide sequence: TGTGCCAGCAGCTCTCTAGCGGGAGCGACAGATACGCAGTATTTT.

This clonotype was seen more than once but under ten times. The chain is built from TRBV12-3 or TRBV12-4 and TRBJ1-1, with a tentative D call TRBD1 (6 bases). Trimming shortened V by 7 bases and J by 3 bases, and 21 bases separated the two germline ends. The CDR3 is made up of 16 amino acids. CDR3 sequence: CASIFTGWRGDTEAFF. CDR3 coding DNA: TGTGCCAGCATTTTTACAGGGTGGAGGGGGGACACTGAAGCTTTCTTT.